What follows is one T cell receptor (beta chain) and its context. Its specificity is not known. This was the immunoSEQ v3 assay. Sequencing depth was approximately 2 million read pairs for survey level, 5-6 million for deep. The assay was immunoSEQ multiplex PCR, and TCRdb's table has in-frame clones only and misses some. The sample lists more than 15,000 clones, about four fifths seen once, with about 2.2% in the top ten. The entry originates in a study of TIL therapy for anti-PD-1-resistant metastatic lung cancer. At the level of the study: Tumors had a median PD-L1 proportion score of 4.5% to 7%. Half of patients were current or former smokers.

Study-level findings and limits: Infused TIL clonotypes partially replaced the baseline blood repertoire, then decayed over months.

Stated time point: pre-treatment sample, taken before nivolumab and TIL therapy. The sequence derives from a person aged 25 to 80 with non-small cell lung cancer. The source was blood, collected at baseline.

This CDR3 reads CASSLSPNYGYTF. The CDR3 nucleotides read TGTGCCAGCAGCTTGAGCCCCAACTATGGCTACACCTTC. The rearrangement links TRBV5-6 to TRBJ1-2; D is undetermined. Trimming took 1 base from V and 2 from J, leaving 6 bases between them. CDR3 size: 13 residues. The germline gives CDR1 SGHDT, CDR2 YYEEEE.